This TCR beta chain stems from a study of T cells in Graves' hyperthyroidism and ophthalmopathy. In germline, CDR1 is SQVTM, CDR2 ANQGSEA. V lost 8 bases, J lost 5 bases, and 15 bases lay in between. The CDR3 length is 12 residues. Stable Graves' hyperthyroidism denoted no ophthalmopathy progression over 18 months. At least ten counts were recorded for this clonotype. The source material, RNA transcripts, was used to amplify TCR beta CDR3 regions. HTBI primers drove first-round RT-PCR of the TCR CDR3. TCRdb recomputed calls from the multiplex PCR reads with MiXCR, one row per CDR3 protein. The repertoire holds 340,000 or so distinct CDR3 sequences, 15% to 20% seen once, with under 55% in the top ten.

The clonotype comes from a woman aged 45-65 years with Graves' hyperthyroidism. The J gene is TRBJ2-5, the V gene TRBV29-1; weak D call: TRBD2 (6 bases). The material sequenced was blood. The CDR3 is CSPGLRWETQYF. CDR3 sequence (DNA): TGCAGCCCGGGACTGCGATGGGAGACCCAGTACTTC.